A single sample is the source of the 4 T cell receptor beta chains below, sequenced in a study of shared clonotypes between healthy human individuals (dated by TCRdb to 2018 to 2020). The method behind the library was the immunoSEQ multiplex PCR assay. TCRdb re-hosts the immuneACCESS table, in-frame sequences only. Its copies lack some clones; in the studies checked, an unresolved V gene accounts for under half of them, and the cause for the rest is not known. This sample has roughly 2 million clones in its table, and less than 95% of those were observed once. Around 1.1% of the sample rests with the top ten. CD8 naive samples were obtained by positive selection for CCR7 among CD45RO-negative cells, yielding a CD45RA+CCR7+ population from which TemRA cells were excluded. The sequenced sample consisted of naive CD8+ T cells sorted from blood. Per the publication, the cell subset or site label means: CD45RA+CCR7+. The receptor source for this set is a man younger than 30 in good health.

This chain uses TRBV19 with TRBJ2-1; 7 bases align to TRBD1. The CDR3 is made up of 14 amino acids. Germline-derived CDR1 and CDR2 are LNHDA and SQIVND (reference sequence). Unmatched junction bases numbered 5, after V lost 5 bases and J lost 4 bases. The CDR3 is CASSDRVPYNEQFF. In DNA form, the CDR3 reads TGTGCCAGTAGTGACAGGGTCCCTTACAATGAGCAGTTCTTC. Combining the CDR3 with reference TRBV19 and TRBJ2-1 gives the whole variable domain DGGITQSPKYLFRKEGQNVTLSCEQNLNHDAMYWYRQDPGQGLRLIYYSQIVNDFQKGDIAEGYSVSREKKESFPLTVTSAQKNPTAFYLCASSDRVPYNEQFFGPGTRLTVL.

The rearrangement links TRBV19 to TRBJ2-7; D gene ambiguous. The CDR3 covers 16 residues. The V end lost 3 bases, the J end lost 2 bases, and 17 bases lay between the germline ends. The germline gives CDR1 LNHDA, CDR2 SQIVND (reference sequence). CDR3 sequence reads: CASSISPLDGAYEQYF. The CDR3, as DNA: TGTGCCAGTAGTATTAGTCCTCTGGACGGAGCCTACGAGCAGTACTTC.

CDR3 sequence: CASSSGTSGRRGTDTQYF. For the CDR3, the DNA is TGTGCCAGCAGTTCTGGGACTAGCGGGAGACGGGGCACAGATACGCAGTATTTT. The chain is built from TRBV2 and TRBJ2-3, with TRBD2 identical over 14 bases. V was clipped by 5 bases and J by 1 base; unmatched bases: 8. CDR1 SNHLY and CDR2 FYNNEI come from the germline V gene. The CDR3 sequence is 18 residues long.

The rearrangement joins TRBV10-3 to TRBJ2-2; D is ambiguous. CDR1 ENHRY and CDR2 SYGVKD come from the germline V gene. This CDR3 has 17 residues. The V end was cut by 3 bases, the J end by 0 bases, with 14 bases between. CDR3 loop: CAISEIYVSSNTGELFF. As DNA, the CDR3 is TGTGCCATCAGTGAAATCTACGTATCCTCGAACACCGGGGAGCTGTTTTTT.